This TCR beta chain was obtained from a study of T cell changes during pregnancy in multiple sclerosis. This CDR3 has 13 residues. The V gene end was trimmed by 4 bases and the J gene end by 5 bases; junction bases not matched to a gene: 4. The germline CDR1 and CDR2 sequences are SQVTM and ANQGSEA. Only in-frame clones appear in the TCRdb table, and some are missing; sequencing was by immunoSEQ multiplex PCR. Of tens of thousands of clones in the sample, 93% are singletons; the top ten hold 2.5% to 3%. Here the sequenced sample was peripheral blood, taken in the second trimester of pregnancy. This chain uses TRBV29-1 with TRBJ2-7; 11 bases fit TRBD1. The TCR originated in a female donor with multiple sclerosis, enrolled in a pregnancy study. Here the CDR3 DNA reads TGCAGCGTTGCCTGGACAGGGGGCCACGAGCAGTACTTC. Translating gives CSVAWTGGHEQYF.